Included here is one T cell receptor (beta chain) sequence, with context. Its recognized antigen is unknown. Base qualities are missing; no much larger clone stands one base away. One collaborating source in Seattle enrolled patients during active infection and followed them longitudinally through the course of disease. Whole blood was collected in K2EDTA tubes by collaborating institutions according to the institutions' own protocols. Collaborator samples were shipped for TCRbeta analysis as frozen whole blood, isolated PBMCs, or DNA extracted from either sample type. The data are from a study of blood T cell repertoires in COVID-19 (dated by TCRdb to 2019 to 2021). Turning to the overall study: Collaborator samples came from the United States, Italy and Spain and covered acute and convalescent phases of COVID-19. The dataset comprised deeply sampled blood TCRbeta repertoires from subjects exposed to, actively infected with, or recovered from COVID-19. Where available, HLA class I and class II types were taken from metadata supplied by the sample provider and were not determined by assay-based typing. A de-identified subject ID, COVID-19 status, age in years and sex were almost always included in the sample metadata. The repertoires were made available in a free public database intended to serve as a resource for research on the immune response to SARS-CoV-2. Samples were obtained from the ongoing ImmuneRACE study (first 160 participants) and from about 1,300 subjects provided by 6 global collaborators. The prospective study material was composed of cDNA or gDNA derived from T cells, B-cell-depleted T cells, or PBMCs.

TCRbeta CDR3 regions were amplified from genomic DNA using the immunoSEQ Assay, a bias-controlled multiplex PCR. The original methods were these. Within the assay, amplification of reference gene primers was used to estimate how many nucleated cells each sample contained. Sequence reads were collapsed and filtered to measure the absolute abundance of every unique TCRbeta CDR3 rearrangement. Productive Simpson clonality was computed per sample as the square root of Simpson's diversity index over productive rearrangements. Imported from immuneACCESS, the table was reduced by TCRdb to in-frame sequences with V and J called. These copies leave out some clones; in studies compared against another copy, an unresolved V gene accounts for under half, and the cause of the remainder is not known. The V and J calls and clone size come from that table; D and trimming were worked out from the DNA. Counted in this sample were about 370,000 clones; 70% to 90% of them appeared once. The top ten hold about 10% of the sample.

Points the paper makes about the study in general: The quantity of clinical and demographic metadata differed by source and by participant and was supplied without curation.

The CDR3, from cysteine to phenylalanine, totals 15 residues. Left in the record is the CDR3 DNA by itself, 45 bases read in frame from the first base. V was cut back by 5 bases and J by 7 bases, leaving a gap of 17 bases between them. In the germline V gene, CDR1 corresponds to MDHEN and CDR2 to SYDVKM. The rearrangement joined TRBV28 to TRBJ2-2, and TRBD2 may be the D gene, going by 6 matching bases. Sequencing was done on a sample of peripheral blood. This clonotype was obtained from a woman in her twenties or thirties with COVID-19, enrolled during active disease. CDR3 reads: CASSGGTAAGGELFF. The DNA reads as follows: TGTGCCAGCAGTGGAGGGACTGCAGCCGGCGGGGAGCTGTTTTTT.